This T cell receptor beta chain emerged from a study of CD8+CD57+ T cells in acquired aplastic anemia. The study profiled TCR beta VDJ and CDR3 using genomic DNA as template. TCRdb itself ran the reads through MiXCR, one entry per CDR3 protein. The table includes approximately 220,000 distinct CDR3 sequences, approximately 50% detected once. Individuals selected for sequencing had exhibited CD8+CD57+ cell expansion on flow cytometry. The sequence derives from a human donor with aplastic anemia. Sequencing was performed on sorted CD4+, CD8+, or CD8+CD57+ T cells (not recorded which) from PBMCs.

CDR3 DNA sequence: TGTGCCAGCAGGACAGGGGGAGCAACTAATGAAAAACTGTTTTTT. It translates to CASRTGGATNEKLFF. The rearrangement links TRBV2 to TRBJ1-4; TRBD1 agrees at 9 bases. V lost 6 bases, J lost 0 bases, and 2 bases stayed unmatched. CDR3 size: 15 residues. From germline, CDR1 is SNHLY and CDR2 FYNNEI.